Sequencing of this T cell receptor beta chain was carried out in a study of Ad26.COV2.S vaccination and SARS-CoV-2 variants. Concerning this clone: Its antigen is not known. Its ends do not fully match the called genes, so a read error is possible.

This CDR3 has 13 amino acids. Germline loops: CDR1 SSHAT, CDR2 FNYEAQ (reference sequence). Broader study findings: The TCR breadth and depth analyses may have understated or missed part of the total T cell responses. Greater spike-specific TCR breadth was seen in vaccine recipients than in placebo recipients.

Using immunoSEQ multiplex PCR, the repertoire was profiled, and TCRdb retains in-frame clones only, with some absent. The data show around 7,000 clones, roughly 84% seen once. The sample in question was peripheral blood, obtained after recovery from COVID-19. V gene TRBV7-7 combines with J gene TRBJ2-5, with D unclear. The sequence came from a human donor who had recovered from COVID-19. CDR3 bases: TGTGCTAGCAGCTTTGGCCAGCAAGAGACCCAGTACTTC. Translated, it gives CASSFGQQETQYF. Full variable domain (outside the CDR3, taken from reference TRBV7-7 and TRBJ2-5): GAGVSQSPRYKVTKRGQDVTLRCDPISSHATLYWYQQALGQGPEFLTYFNYEAQPDKSGLPSDRFSAERPEGSISTLTIQRTEQRDSAMYRCASSFGQQETQYFGPGTRLLVL.